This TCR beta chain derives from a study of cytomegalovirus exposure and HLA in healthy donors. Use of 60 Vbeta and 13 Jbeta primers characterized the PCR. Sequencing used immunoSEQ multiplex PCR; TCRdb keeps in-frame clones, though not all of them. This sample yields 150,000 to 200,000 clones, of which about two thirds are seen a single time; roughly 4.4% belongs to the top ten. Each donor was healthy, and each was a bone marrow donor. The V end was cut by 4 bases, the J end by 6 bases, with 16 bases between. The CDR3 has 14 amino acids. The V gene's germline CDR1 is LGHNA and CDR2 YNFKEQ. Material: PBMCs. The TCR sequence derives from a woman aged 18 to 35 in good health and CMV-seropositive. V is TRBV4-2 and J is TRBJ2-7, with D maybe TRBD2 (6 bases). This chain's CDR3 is CASSPGGATREQYF. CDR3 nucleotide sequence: TGTGCCAGCAGCCCAGGAGGGGCCACTCGCGAGCAGTACTTC.